Below, 27 T cell receptor beta chains from the same sample are listed, as sequenced in a study of CD8 T cells in Susac syndrome. cDNA came from about 0.5 to 1 ug RNA primed by random hexamers. TCRdb analysed the immunoSEQ multiplex PCR reads with MiXCR anew, one entry per CDR3 protein. The data contain roughly 180,000 distinct CDR3 sequences, just under 95% of them singletons. Sequenced: CD4+ T cells from PBMCs. These receptors all come from a human donor in good health.

The chain uses TRBV3-1 and TRBJ2-7; TRBD2 aligns across 12 bases. This CDR3 spans 14 amino acids. Trimming removed 4 bases from V and 8 bases from J; junction bases left unmatched: 6. Germline loops: CDR1 LGHDT, CDR2 YNNKEL (reference sequence). CDR3 sequence (DNA): TGTGCCAGCAGCCGAGAACTAGCGGGAGGAAAGCAGTACTTC. Translated: CASSRELAGGKQYF.

The chain uses TRBV5-1 and TRBJ1-1; tentatively, D is TRBD1 (5 bases). This CDR3 is 13 amino acids long. Germline V CDR1 and CDR2: SGHRS, YFSETQ. V was clipped by 3 bases and J by 3 bases, with 9 bases between them. Written as DNA, the CDR3 is TGCGCCAGCAGCTCGACGGGGGACACTGAAGCTTTCTTT. This translates into CASSSTGDTEAFF.

DNA for the CDR3: TGTGCCAGCGTTGGGCCGCGGGAAAACTCTGGGGCCAACGTCCTGACTTTC. The encoded protein is CASVGPRENSGANVLTF. This rearrangement joins TRBV27 to TRBJ2-6, with a weak D call TRBD2 (6 bases). V dropped 8 bases and J dropped 0 bases, with 17 bases sitting between them. This CDR3 is 17 amino acids long. Germline CDR1 is MNHEY and CDR2 is SMNVEV (reference sequence).

This chain links TRBV2 with TRBJ1-1; tentative D call: TRBD1 (6 bases). V lost 5 bases and J 6 bases, leaving 13 bases between the germline ends. Germline CDR1 is SNHLY and CDR2 is FYNNEI. This CDR3 contains 13 residues. CDR3 region: CASSPHRESEAFF. CDR3 nucleotide sequence: TGTGCCAGCAGTCCTCACAGGGAATCTGAAGCTTTCTTT.

The chain links TRBV7-2 to TRBJ2-2, with a weak D call TRBD2 (5 bases). This CDR3 has 15 residues. The V and J ends lost 5 bases and 3 bases respectively, with 13 bases between them. CDR1 and CDR2 (germline): SGHTA, FQGNSA. The CDR3 DNA is TGTGCCAGCAGCCAGCAAAGGCGGGACACCGGGGAGCTGTTTTTT. This codes for CASSQQRRDTGELFF.

A few counts support this clonotype. The chain uses TRBV25-1 and TRBJ2-7; 9 nucleotides line up with TRBD2. Germline V gene data show CDR1 as MGHDK and CDR2 as SYGVNS. V lost 5 bases and J lost 6; bases outside the gene matches: 5. This CDR3 has 13 amino acids. Here the CDR3 DNA reads TGTGCCAGCAGTCTAGCGGGGTCCGGCGAGCAGTACTTC. Its translation is CASSLAGSGEQYF.

V and J are TRBV11-1 and TRBJ2-4; D not resolved. Trimming removed 1 base from V and 6 bases from J, with 7 bases in between. There are 13 residues in the CDR3. Germline V CDR1 and CDR2: SGHAT, FQDESV (reference sequence). CDR3 nucleotides: TGTGCCAGCAGCTTAGGAGGTGGAAACATTCAGTACTTC. Its protein product is CASSLGGGNIQYF.

The chain uses TRBV28 and TRBJ1-1, with D hard to call. The CDR3 is 15 residues long. V lost 1 base to trimming and J lost 1 base, with 10 bases between them. Looked up from germline, CDR1 is MDHEN and CDR2 is SYDVKM. CDR3 sequence: CASSLLKPSNTEAFF. For the CDR3, the DNA is TGTGCCAGCAGTTTATTGAAGCCCTCGAACACTGAAGCTTTCTTT.

The chain carries TRBV7-3 and TRBJ2-1, with D unresolved. From germline, CDR1 is SGHTA and CDR2 FQGTGA. There are 15 residues in the CDR3. V was pared by 6 bases and J by 2 bases, with 14 bases between. The CDR3 coding sequence is TGTGCCAGCAGATCGGGCCTCGACCCCTACAATGAGCAGTTCTTC. Amino acids: CASRSGLDPYNEQFF.

The V gene is TRBV28, the J gene TRBJ2-5; a weak D match, TRBD2 (5 bases). Germline-derived CDR1 and CDR2 are MDHEN and SYDVKM. The CDR3 runs to 19 residues. The V gene lost 2 bases and the J gene lost 5 bases, with 27 bases spanning the gap. As DNA, the CDR3 is TGTGCCAGCAGTTTAGGGTCCCATTTTCGGTTTGCGGGTTTGGAGACCCAGTACTTC. Amino acid sequence: CASSLGSHFRFAGLETQYF.

This chain uses TRBV20-1 with TRBJ2-3; the D gene is possibly TRBD2 (6 bases). The CDR3 runs 16 residues. Per germline, CDR1 DFQATT and CDR2 SNEGSKA (reference sequence). V was cut by 5 bases and J by 0 bases, with 18 bases left in between. CDR3 nucleotide sequence: TGCAGTGCTGCCACTAGACTAGGGACTAGCACAGATACGCAGTATTTT. This codes for CSAATRLGTSTDTQYF.

This chain connects TRBV28 to TRBJ2-5; TRBD2 aligns across 8 bases. Trimming removed 7 bases from V and 4 bases from J; junction bases left unmatched: 8. This CDR3 has 14 residues. The germline CDR1 and CDR2 sequences are MDHEN and SYDVKM. As DNA, the CDR3 is TGTGCCAGCAACGGAGCGGGAGAGGGAGAGACCCAGTACTTC. It encodes CASNGAGEGETQYF.

In DNA, the CDR3 is TGCAGTGCTCTAGCGGGGGGGGAGGCCTACGAGCAGTACTTC. This gives the protein CSALAGGEAYEQYF. The chain joins TRBV20-1 to TRBJ2-7, with TRBD2 matching 12 bases. V lost 5 bases to trimming and J lost 2 bases; unmatched junction nucleotides: 4. The V gene's germline CDR1 is DFQATT and CDR2 SNEGSKA (reference sequence). The CDR3 sequence is 14 residues long.

Only one count was recorded for this clonotype. The chain has TRBV5-4 and TRBJ2-7; D possibly matches TRBD1 or TRBD2 (6 bases each). The CDR3 length is 16 residues. V was cut by 0 bases and J by 4 bases, with 17 bases left in between. Germline values: CDR1 SGHNT, CDR2 YYREEE (reference sequence). CDR3: CASSLGRPGAGYEQYF. The CDR3 region has the DNA TGTGCCAGCAGCTTGGGACGTCCGGGGGCGGGATACGAGCAGTACTTC.

The genes are TRBV29-1 and TRBJ2-5, with 9 bases that match TRBD1. Germline CDR1 and CDR2: SQVTM and ANQGSEA. V gave up 8 bases and J gave up 4 bases; unmatched junction bases: 14. The CDR3 runs 15 residues. CDR3 coding DNA: TGCAGCACTGGACAGGGGAGAGCTAGGAGAGAGACCCAGTACTTC. It yields the protein CSTGQGRARRETQYF.

CDR3 protein: CSVGRTGAPEAFF. CDR3 sequence (DNA): TGCAGCGTCGGGAGGACAGGGGCTCCTGAAGCTTTCTTT. V usage is TRBV29-1 and J usage is TRBJ1-1; 9 nucleotides match TRBD1. The CDR3 has 13 amino acids. The germline V gene has CDR1 SQVTM and CDR2 ANQGSEA. Trimming took 6 bases from V and 6 from J; bases not matched to a gene: 8.

The chain joins TRBV28 to TRBJ1-3, with 8 bases lining up with TRBD1. The CDR3 runs to 15 residues. Germline V gene lookup returns CDR1 MDHEN and CDR2 SYDVKM. The trim removed 5 bases at V and 1 base at J, leaving 4 bases unmatched. The CDR3 DNA sequence: TGTGCCAGCAGTCCGCGGACAGGGTCTGGAAACACCATATATTTT. Residues: CASSPRTGSGNTIYF.

This chain joins TRBV4-2 and TRBJ2-2; 14 nucleotides match TRBD2. The CDR3 contains 15 residues. In germline, CDR1 is LGHNA, CDR2 YNFKEQ. V shed 4 bases, J shed 8 bases, and the junction held 3 bases outside the gene matches. The CDR3 region is CASSPTSGRGGELFF. CDR3 nucleotides: TGTGCCAGCAGCCCGACTAGCGGGAGGGGGGGGGAGCTGTTTTTT.

The chain uses TRBV24-1 and TRBJ1-5; the match to TRBD1 covers 7 bases. Unmatched junction bases numbered 3, after V lost 9 bases and J lost 2 bases. This CDR3 contains 13 residues. Germline V gives CDR1 KGHDR, CDR2 SFDVKD. CDR3 DNA sequence: TGTGCCACCTCGACAGGGCGCAATCAGCCCCAGCATTTT. Translated, it gives CATSTGRNQPQHF.

This chain joins TRBV20-1 and TRBJ1-5, with D tentatively TRBD1 (5 bases). V shed 0 bases and J shed 6 bases, with 27 bases lying between them. Looked up from germline, CDR1 is DFQATT and CDR2 is SNEGSKA (reference sequence). The CDR3 is 19 amino acids. The CDR3 is CSARDGNEGDLLTTQPQHF. CDR3 bases: TGCAGTGCTAGAGATGGGAACGAAGGGGACTTACTTACCACTCAGCCCCAGCATTTT.

The CDR3 sequence: CASSRQGLRGSSSYNEQFF. The CDR3 bases are TGTGCCAGCAGTCGGCAGGGACTCCGCGGCTCGAGCTCCTACAATGAGCAGTTCTTC. The V gene is TRBV3-1, the J gene TRBJ2-1; the D gene is possibly TRBD2 (6 bases). The V end lost 6 bases, the J end lost 0 bases, and 24 bases lay between the germline ends. This CDR3 region has 19 residues. Germline loops: CDR1 LGHDT, CDR2 YNNKEL (reference sequence).

The rearrangement uses TRBV30 and TRBJ2-5; D may be TRBD1 (5 bases). The germline CDR1 and CDR2 sequences are GTSNPN and SVGIG (reference sequence). Trimming removed 1 base at V and 1 base at J, with 7 bases between. The CDR3 is 13 residues long. In DNA form, the CDR3 reads TGTGCCTGGAGTGGACAGTTCCAAGAGACCCAGTACTTC. This sequence encodes CAWSGQFQETQYF.

This clonotype was seen a single time. The chain recombines TRBV20-1 with TRBJ2-5; either TRBD1 or TRBD2 may fit D (5 bases each). The CDR3 is 15 residues long. CDR1 DFQATT and CDR2 SNEGSKA come from the germline V gene (reference sequence). V was shortened by 3 bases and J by 4 bases, with 18 bases between the two germline ends. Here the CDR3 DNA reads TGCAGTGCTAGCCCGAGGGTTGGGACCGCAGAGACCCAGTACTTC. Translating it yields CSASPRVGTAETQYF.

V gene TRBV29-1 combines with J gene TRBJ1-2; no definite D call. The V gene's germline CDR1 is SQVTM and CDR2 ANQGSEA. The CDR3 spans 13 residues. The ends were cut back, 4 bases at V and 1 base at J, with 10 bases in the middle. The CDR3 loop is CSVGSRYNYGYTF. The CDR3 DNA is TGCAGCGTTGGTAGCAGGTATAACTATGGCTACACCTTC.

V is TRBV28 and J is TRBJ1-2, with a possible D match to TRBD1 (5 bases). V lost 3 bases and J 4 bases, leaving 9 bases between the germline ends. The CDR3 sequence is 13 residues long. The germline V gene has CDR1 MDHEN and CDR2 SYDVKM. CDR3 loop: CASSFDRAYGYTF. Written as DNA, the CDR3 is TGTGCCAGCAGTTTTGACAGAGCCTATGGCTACACCTTC.

V is TRBV5-1 and J is TRBJ2-5; possible D gene TRBD1, 5 bases. Germline CDR1 SGHRS, CDR2 YFSETQ. The CDR3 spans 13 residues. Trimming removed 4 bases from V and 0 bases from J, with 7 bases in between. The DNA of the CDR3 is TGCGCCAGCAGCCGACAGCACCAAGAGACCCAGTACTTC. Translation gives CASSRQHQETQYF.

In this sample, this clonotype turned up a few times. Written as DNA, the CDR3 is TGTGCCAGCAGTTTGATGGGAGGTAACACCGGGGAGCTGTTTTTT. Protein product: CASSLMGGNTGELFF. The rearrangement links TRBV27 to TRBJ2-2; maybe TRBD2 (6 bases). The germline V gene encodes CDR1 MNHEY and CDR2 SMNVEV (reference sequence). V lost 3 bases, J lost 2 bases, and 10 bases lay in between. CDR3 size: 15 residues.